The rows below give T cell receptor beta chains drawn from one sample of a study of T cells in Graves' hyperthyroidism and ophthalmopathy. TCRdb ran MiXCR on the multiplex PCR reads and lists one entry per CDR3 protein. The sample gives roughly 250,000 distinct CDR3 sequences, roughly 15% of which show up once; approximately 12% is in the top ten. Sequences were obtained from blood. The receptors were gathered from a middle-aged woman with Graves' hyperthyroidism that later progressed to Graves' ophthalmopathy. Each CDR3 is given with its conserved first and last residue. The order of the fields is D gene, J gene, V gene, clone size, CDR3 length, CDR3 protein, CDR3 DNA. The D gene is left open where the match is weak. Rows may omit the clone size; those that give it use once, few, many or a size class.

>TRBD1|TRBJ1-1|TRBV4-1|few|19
CASRSNPGTGLLMNTEAFF
TGCGCCAGCAGAAGCAATCCCGGGACAGGACTCCTCATGAACACTGAAGCTTTCTTT
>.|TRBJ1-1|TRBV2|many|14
CASKAGRGNTEAFF
TGTGCCAGCAAAGCGGGCAGGGGGAACACTGAAGCTTTCTTT
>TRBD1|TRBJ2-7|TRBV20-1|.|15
CSGGHPGTGGYEQYF
TGCAGTGGAGGACACCCCGGGACAGGGGGCTACGAGCAGTACTTC
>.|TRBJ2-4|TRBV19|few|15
CASSIDPGTGIIQYF
TGTGCCAGTAGTATTGATCCGGGGACGGGTATCATTCAGTACTTC
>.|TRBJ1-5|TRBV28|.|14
CASREGRVVQPQHF
TGTGCCAGCCGAGAGGGAAGGGTTGTGCAGCCCCAGCATTTT
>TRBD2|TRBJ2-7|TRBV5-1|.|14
CASSPGLAGAEQYF
TGCGCCAGCAGCCCAGGACTAGCGGGTGCCGAGCAGTACTTC
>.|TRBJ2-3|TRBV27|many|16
CATRIRPVSPLDTQYF
TGTGCCACCCGGATCAGACCCGTTAGCCCGCTAGATACGCAGTATTTT
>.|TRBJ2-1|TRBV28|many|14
CASSLHSGFNEQFF
TGTGCCAGCAGTTTACATTCGGGGTTCAATGAGCAGTTCTTC
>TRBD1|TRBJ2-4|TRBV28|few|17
CASIQGSLISAKNIQYF
TGTGCCAGCATACAGGGGTCGCTTATCTCAGCCAAAAACATTCAGTACTTC
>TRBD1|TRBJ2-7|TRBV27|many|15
CASSFRDRPLYEQYF
TGTGCCAGCAGTTTTCGGGACAGACCTTTATACGAGCAGTACTTC
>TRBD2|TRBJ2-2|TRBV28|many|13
CASRLAGTGELFF
TGTGCCAGCCGACTAGCTGGCACCGGGGAGCTGTTTTTT
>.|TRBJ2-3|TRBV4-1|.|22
CASSQEVIYSSAGPAGTDTQYF
TGCGCCAGCAGCCAAGAAGTAATATATAGTTCGGCGGGCCCGGCCGGCACAGATACGCAGTATTTT
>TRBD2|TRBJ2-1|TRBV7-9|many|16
CASSPRLADVGDEQFF
TGTGCCAGCAGCCCCCGACTAGCGGACGTAGGCGATGAGCAGTTCTTC
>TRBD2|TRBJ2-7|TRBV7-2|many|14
CASSREAGFSEQYF
TGTGCCAGCAGCCGGGAGGCAGGTTTTTCCGAGCAGTACTTC
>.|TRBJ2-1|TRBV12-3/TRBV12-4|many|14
CASSLNPSYNEQFF
TGTGCCAGCAGTTTGAATCCCTCCTACAATGAGCAGTTCTTC
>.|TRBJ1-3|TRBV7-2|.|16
CASRPRQEAGVNTIYF
TGTGCCAGCAGACCGCGACAGGAGGCGGGCGTAAACACCATATATTTT
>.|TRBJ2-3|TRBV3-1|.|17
CASSQDPRGGSTDTQYF
TGTGCCAGCAGCCAAGATCCCAGGGGCGGGAGCACAGATACGCAGTATTTT
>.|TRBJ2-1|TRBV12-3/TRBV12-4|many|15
CASSPFQTPDNEQFF
TGTGCCAGCAGCCCATTCCAAACGCCTGACAATGAGCAGTTCTTC
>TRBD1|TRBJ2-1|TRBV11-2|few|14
CASSSITGGNEQFF
TGTGCCAGCAGCTCAATCACAGGGGGCAATGAGCAGTTCTTC
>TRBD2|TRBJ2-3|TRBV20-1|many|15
CSASLAGGRTDTQYF
TGCAGTGCTAGTCTAGCGGGGGGTCGCACAGATACGCAGTATTTT
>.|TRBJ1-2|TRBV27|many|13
CASSFHENYGYTF
TGTGCCAGCAGTTTTCACGAGAACTATGGCTACACCTTC
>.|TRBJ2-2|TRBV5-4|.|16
CASSWAQGPNTGELFF
TGTGCCAGCAGCTGGGCACAGGGCCCGAACACCGGGGAGCTGTTTTTT
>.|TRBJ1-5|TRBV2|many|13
CASSEEGNQPQHF
TGTGCCAGCAGTGAAGAGGGAAATCAGCCCCAGCATTTT
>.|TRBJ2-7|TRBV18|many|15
CASSNPGAGFREQYF
TGTGCCAGCTCAAACCCAGGGGCAGGGTTTCGCGAGCAGTACTTC
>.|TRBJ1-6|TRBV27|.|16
CASSLNVGSYNSPLHF
TGTGCCAGCAGTTTAAACGTGGGGTCCTATAATTCACCCCTCCACTTT
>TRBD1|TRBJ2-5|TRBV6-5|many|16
CASSYSTGQGVETQYF
TGTGCCAGCAGTTACTCGACGGGACAGGGCGTAGAGACCCAGTACTTC
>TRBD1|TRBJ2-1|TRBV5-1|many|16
CASSLETGGLENEQFF
TGCGCCAGCAGCTTGGAGACAGGGGGCCTCGAAAATGAGCAGTTCTTC
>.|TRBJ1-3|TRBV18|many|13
CASSLTTGNTIYF
TGTGCCAGCTCACTAACAACAGGAAACACCATATATTTT
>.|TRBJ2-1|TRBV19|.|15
CASRARVLGGNEQFF
TGTGCCAGTAGAGCCCGGGTCCTAGGGGGGAATGAGCAGTTCTTC
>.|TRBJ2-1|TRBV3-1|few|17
CASSHHRSAGTYNEQFF
TGTGCCAGCAGCCATCATAGGTCGGCGGGAACCTACAATGAGCAGTTCTTC
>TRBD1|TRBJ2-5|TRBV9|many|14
CASSVQGVQETQYF
TGTGCCAGCAGCGTCCAGGGGGTTCAAGAGACCCAGTACTTC
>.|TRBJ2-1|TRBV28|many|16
CASSLSRSGPLNEQFF
TGTGCCAGCAGTTTGAGTCGTTCGGGACCCCTCAATGAGCAGTTCTTC
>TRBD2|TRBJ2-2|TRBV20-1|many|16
CSARDRTSGTTSKLFF
TGCAGTGCTAGAGACCGAACTAGCGGTACCACTTCTAAGCTGTTTTTT
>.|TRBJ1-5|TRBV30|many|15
CAWSLRGLFNQPQHF
TGTGCCTGGAGTCTCCGGGGCCTTTTCAATCAGCCCCAGCATTTT
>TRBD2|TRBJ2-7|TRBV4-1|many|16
CASSRIPGLDPSEQYF
TGCGCCAGCAGTCGTATCCCGGGACTAGATCCATCCGAGCAGTACTTC